This T cell receptor beta chain was captured in a study of blood T cell repertoires in COVID-19. In the study overall: COVID-19 samples, acute and convalescent, were from the United States, Italy and Spain. The cDNA or gDNA used as material had been derived from T cells, B-cell-depleted T cells, or PBMCs.

The CDR3 runs 13 residues. Germline assignment: CDR1 KGHDR and CDR2 SFDVKD. The trim removed 7 bases at V and 2 bases at J, leaving 2 bases unmatched. Here immunoSEQ multiplex PCR was the method, and the copy in TCRdb shows in-frame clones only, minus some. The sample includes approximately 280,000 clones, 89% of them seen just once. Sequenced: PBMCs or T cells enriched from blood (not recorded which). The genes are TRBV24-1 and TRBJ2-7; 9 bases line up with TRBD1. The sequence was collected from a woman aged 60-75 years who had recovered from COVID-19. The CDR3 DNA is TGTGCCACCAGACGGGACAGGGCCTACGAGCAGTACTTC. Its protein product is CATRRDRAYEQYF.